This TCR beta chain appears in the sequencing data of a study of cytomegalovirus exposure and HLA in healthy donors. CDR3 length equals 14 residues. Germline lookup yields CDR1 SGHVS and CDR2 FQNEAQ. The V and J ends lost 5 bases and 0 bases respectively, with 10 bases between them. Profiling relied on immunoSEQ multiplex PCR, and the TCRdb table lists in-frame clones only, not all of them. Counted here are fewer than 200,000 clones, roughly nine tenths occurring once; the ten biggest clones make up 4.2%. The sequenced sample consisted of PBMCs. The chain is built from TRBV7-8 and TRBJ1-1; D ambiguous. The receptor's source is a man between 18 and 29 years old in good health and CMV-seropositive. In DNA, the CDR3 is TGTGCCAGCAGCCCCGAGGGAGTGAACACTGAAGCTTTCTTT. It encodes CASSPEGVNTEAFF.